A single count supports the clone carrying this T cell receptor (beta chain). Antigen specificity is unknown. This specimen belongs to a study of cytotoxic CD8 clonotypes in ibrutinib-treated CLL. General study findings and limits: The clonality rise at ibrutinib response reflected private clonotype expansion. Baseline-level clonality went beyond age-matched healthy donors and moved in step with circulating CD8+ T-cell counts.

V gave up 3 bases and J gave up 7 bases; unmatched junction bases: 6. The V gene's germline CDR1 is SGHRS and CDR2 YFSETQ. This CDR3 has 13 amino acids. Target depth was 1 in 200,000 to 1 in 1 million T cells, about 10x per clonotype. The repertoire was sequenced with immunoSEQ multiplex PCR; TCRdb's copy has only in-frame clones and lacks some. The profile shows roughly 45,000 clones, approximately 70% of them singletons. This sample comprised PBMCs, obtained after 24 months of ibrutinib treatment. The chain uses TRBV5-1 and TRBJ1-1; 7 bases are a match to TRBD1. This TCR came from a human donor with chronic lymphocytic leukemia. CDR3 sequence (DNA): TGCGCCAGCAGCTCCCAGACAGGGTTTGAAGCTTTCTTT. Protein: CASSSQTGFEAFF. Full variable domain (remainder filled in from reference TRBV5-1 and TRBJ1-1): KAGVTQTPRYLIKTRGQQVTLSCSPISGHRSVSWYQQTPGQGLQFLFEYFSETQRNKGNFPGRFSGRQFSNSRSEMNVSTLELGDSALYLCASSSQTGFEAFFGQGTRLTVV.